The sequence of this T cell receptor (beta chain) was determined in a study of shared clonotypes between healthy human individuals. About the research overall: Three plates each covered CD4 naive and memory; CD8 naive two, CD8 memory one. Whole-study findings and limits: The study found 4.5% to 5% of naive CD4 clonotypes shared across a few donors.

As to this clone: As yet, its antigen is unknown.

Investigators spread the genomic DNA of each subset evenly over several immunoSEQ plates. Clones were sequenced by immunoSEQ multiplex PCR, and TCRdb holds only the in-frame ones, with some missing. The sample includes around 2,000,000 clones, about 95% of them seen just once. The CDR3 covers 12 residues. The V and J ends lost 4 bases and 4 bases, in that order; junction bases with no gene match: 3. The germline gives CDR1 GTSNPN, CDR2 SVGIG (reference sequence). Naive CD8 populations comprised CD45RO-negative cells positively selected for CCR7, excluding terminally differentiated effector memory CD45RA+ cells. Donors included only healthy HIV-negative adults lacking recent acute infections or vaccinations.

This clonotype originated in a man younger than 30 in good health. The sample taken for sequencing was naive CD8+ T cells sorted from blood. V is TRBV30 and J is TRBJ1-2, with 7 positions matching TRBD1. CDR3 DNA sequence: TGTGCCTGGAAGACAGGGACCTATGGCTACACCTTC. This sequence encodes CAWKTGTYGYTF.